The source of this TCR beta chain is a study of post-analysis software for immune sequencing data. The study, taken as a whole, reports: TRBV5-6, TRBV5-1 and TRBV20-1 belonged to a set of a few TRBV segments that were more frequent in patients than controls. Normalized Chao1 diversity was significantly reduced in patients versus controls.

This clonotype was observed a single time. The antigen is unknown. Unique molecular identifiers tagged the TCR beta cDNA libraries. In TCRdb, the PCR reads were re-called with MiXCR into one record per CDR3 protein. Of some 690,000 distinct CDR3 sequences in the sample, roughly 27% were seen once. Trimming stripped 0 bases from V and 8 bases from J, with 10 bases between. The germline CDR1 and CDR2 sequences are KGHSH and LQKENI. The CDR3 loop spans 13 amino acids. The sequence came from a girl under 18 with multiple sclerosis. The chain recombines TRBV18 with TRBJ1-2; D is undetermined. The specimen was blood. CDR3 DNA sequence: TGTGCCAGCTCACCACCTAATCCGGGAGGCTACACCTTC. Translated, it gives CASSPPNPGGYTF.